This entry describes one TCR beta chain. The antigen is undetermined. A sample-barcoded 5' primer and a J-beta primer mix were used in a second PCR of roughly 7 to 11 cycles. Each CDR3 protein is one row after TCRdb ran MiXCR on the 5' RACE reads. The sample has 450,000 to 700,000 distinct CDR3 sequences; 27% are singletons. This record belongs to a study of blood T cells in healthy people across ages. Findings of the study overall: More naive CD4+ cells and higher diversity were found in long-lived than in aged donors.

Germline V lookup: CDR1 SEHNR, CDR2 FQNEAQ (reference sequence). Deletions cut 5 bases from V and 2 bases from J, with 12 bases between. This CDR3 is built from 14 residues. The sequenced material came from blood. The V call is TRBV7-9, the J call TRBJ1-1, with D possibly matching TRBD1 (6 bases). This sequence was found in a woman aged 70-85 years in good health. CDR3 in amino acids: CASSQTGVNTEAFF. The CDR3 nucleotides read TGTGCCAGCAGCCAGACAGGAGTTAACACTGAAGCTTTCTTT.